These 21 T cell receptor beta chains were sequenced from one sample in a study of long-term antiretroviral therapy in people with HIV. Researchers report immunoSEQ v3.0 was run at survey level. TCRdb's table, derived via immunoSEQ multiplex PCR, lists solely in-frame clones and lacks some. The sample has about 28,000 clones, about 95% seen once. The sequencing here drew on unsorted PBMCs, taken around 6 years after starting antiretroviral therapy. These receptors came from a man younger than 40 with HIV.

The chain couples TRBV19 to TRBJ1-1; D ambiguous. The germline V gene has CDR1 LNHDA and CDR2 SQIVND (reference sequence). V shed 8 bases and J shed 0 bases, with 13 bases lying between them. The CDR3 runs 14 residues. CDR3 DNA: TGTGCCAGTTCTGACTATCGTATGAACACTGAAGCTTTCTTT. This sequence encodes CASSDYRMNTEAFF. Supplemented by reference TRBV19 and TRBJ1-1, the full variable domain reads DGGITQSPKYLFRKEGQNVTLSCEQNLNHDAMYWYRQDPGQGLRLIYYSQIVNDFQKGDIAEGYSVSREKKESFPLTVTSAQKNPTAFYLCASSDYRMNTEAFFGQGTRLTVV.

This sequence joins TRBV9 and TRBJ2-1; 7 bases map to TRBD2. Germline assignment: CDR1 SGDLS and CDR2 YYNGEE. This CDR3 spans 18 amino acids. Trimming removed 0 bases from V and 6 bases from J; junction bases left unmatched: 15. The CDR3 loop is CASSVAPPGLGYGNEQFF. CDR3 nucleotide sequence: TGTGCCAGCAGCGTAGCCCCCCCTGGACTAGGGTATGGCAATGAGCAGTTCTTC.

This clone has just one count. The rearrangement uses TRBV6-6 and TRBJ1-5; TRBD1 matches at 8 bases. From germline, CDR1 is MNHNY and CDR2 SVGAGI (reference sequence). There are 13 residues in the CDR3. V lost 6 bases to trimming and J lost 4 bases; unmatched junction nucleotides: 2. CDR3 amino acids: CASSQGANQPQHF. The CDR3 bases are TGTGCCAGCAGCCAGGGGGCGAATCAGCCCCAGCATTTT.

The gene calls are TRBV7-8 and TRBJ1-3; D not certain. Looked up from germline, CDR1 is SGHVS and CDR2 is FQNEAQ. V was shortened by 5 bases and J by 2 bases, with 13 bases between the two germline ends. The CDR3 is made up of 15 amino acids. DNA for the CDR3: TGTGCCAGCAGCAAAGGGTCGGCGCCTGGAAACACCATATATTTT. It specifies CASSKGSAPGNTIYF.

This rearrangement joins TRBV6-1 to TRBJ2-7; possible D gene TRBD1, 6 bases. CDR3 length equals 13 residues. The germline V gene encodes CDR1 MNHNS and CDR2 SASEGT. Trimming left V 4 bases short and J 2 bases short, with 9 bases between. CDR3 in DNA: TGTGCCAGCAGTGTACAGGGTACCTACGAGCAGTACTTC. Protein: CASSVQGTYEQYF.

This clone occurred once. The chain uses TRBV10-3 and TRBJ2-7; 11 nucleotides line up with TRBD1. The CDR3 totals 17 residues. The V segment lost 4 bases and the J segment 3 bases; nucleotides outside the gene matches: 11. Germline CDR1 reads ENHRY; CDR2 reads SYGVKD. This CDR3 is CAISGPRDRGEYYEQYF. The DNA for the CDR3 is TGTGCCATCAGTGGACCCCGGGACAGGGGGGAATACTACGAGCAGTACTTC.

The chain links TRBV6-4 to TRBJ2-2; 7 bases are shared with TRBD1. Germline lookup yields CDR1 MRHNA and CDR2 SNTAGT. V was pared by 5 bases and J by 3 bases, with 3 bases of the junction left unmatched. The CDR3 sequence is 14 residues long. The CDR3 loop reads CASSPGTDTGELFF. In nucleotides, the CDR3 is TGTGCCAGCAGTCCCGGGACAGACACCGGGGAGCTGTTTTTT.

The V gene is TRBV7-9, the J gene TRBJ1-5; D uncertain. The germline gives CDR1 SEHNR, CDR2 FQNEAQ (reference sequence). The CDR3 has 15 amino acids. V lost 0 bases and J 2 bases, leaving 8 bases between the germline ends. CDR3 loop: CASSLAGMGNQPQHF. In DNA form, the CDR3 reads TGTGCCAGCAGCTTAGCTGGGATGGGCAATCAGCCCCAGCATTTT. The full variable domain, with the rest looked up from reference TRBV7-9 and TRBJ1-5, is DTGVSQNPRHKITKRGQNVTFRCDPISEHNRLYWYRQTLGQGPEFLTYFQNEAQLEKSRLLSDRFSAERPKGSFSTLEIQRTEQGDSAMYLCASSLAGMGNQPQHFGDGTRLSIL.

The V call is TRBV10-3, the J call TRBJ2-3; 11 nucleotides match TRBD2. This CDR3 comprises 18 residues. The V gene end was trimmed by 4 bases and the J gene end by 2 bases; junction bases not matched to a gene: 11. In germline, CDR1 is ENHRY, CDR2 SYGVKD. The CDR3 spells CAISGRIAGGPDTDTQYF. As DNA, the CDR3 is TGTGCCATCAGTGGGCGGATAGCGGGAGGGCCGGACACAGATACGCAGTATTTT.

The rearrangement uses TRBV6-4 and TRBJ2-2; D gene unclear. V shed 0 bases and J shed 4 bases, with 3 bases lying between them. The CDR3 covers 13 residues. Germline CDR1 MRHNA, CDR2 SNTAGT. CDR3 nucleotide sequence: TGTGCCAGCAGTGACTCGGCCACCGGGGAGCTGTTTTTT. Amino acids: CASSDSATGELFF.

A note on this clone: Other nucleotide sequences from this sample produce the same CDR3. The V call is TRBV19, the J call TRBJ2-7, with D possibly TRBD1 on 6 matching bases. The CDR3 extends over 15 amino acids. The germline CDR1 and CDR2 sequences are LNHDA and SQIVND (reference sequence). The V and J ends lost 4 bases and 1 base respectively, with 14 bases between them. The CDR3: CASSTFPGQSYEQYF. CDR3 bases: TGTGCCAGTAGTACGTTTCCGGGACAATCCTACGAGCAGTACTTC.

The DNA for the CDR3 is TGTGCCAGCTCACCGACCGGGACAGGGGGCAATCAGCCCCAGCATTTT. Protein product: CASSPTGTGGNQPQHF. The V call is TRBV18, the J call TRBJ1-5, with TRBD1 matching 10 bases. V lost 3 bases, J lost 2 bases, and 4 bases stayed unmatched. The germline gives CDR1 KGHSH, CDR2 LQKENI. This CDR3 has 16 amino acids.

The chain recombines TRBV7-2 with TRBJ2-2; no definite D call. In germline, CDR1 is SGHTA, CDR2 FQGNSA. The length of the CDR3 is 13 residues. The germline V and J ends were trimmed by 2 bases and 5 bases, with 6 bases remaining between them. This chain's CDR3 is CASSLRITGELFF. In DNA form, the CDR3 reads TGTGCCAGCAGCTTAAGAATTACCGGGGAGCTGTTTTTT. Together with reference TRBV7-2 and TRBJ2-2, the CDR3 gives the full variable domain: GAGVSQSPSNKVTEKGKDVELRCDPISGHTALYWYRQSLGQGLEFLIYFQGNSAPDKSGLPSDRFSAERTGGSVSTLTIQRTQQEDSAVYLCASSLRITGELFFGEGSRLTVL.

The chain carries TRBV4-3 and TRBJ2-7; 8 positions match TRBD2. This CDR3 contains 15 residues. CDR1 and CDR2 (germline): LGHNA, YSLEER. V shed 1 base, J shed 2 bases, and the junction held 4 bases outside the gene matches. The CDR3 DNA reads TGCGCCAGCAGCCAAGCGACTAGCGTTACCTACGAGCAGTACTTC. Its translation is CASSQATSVTYEQYF.

This clone is a singleton in its sample. The chain is built from TRBV19 and TRBJ2-7; 9 bases are a match to TRBD1. Germline loops: CDR1 LNHDA, CDR2 SQIVND (reference sequence). This CDR3 has 15 amino acids. Losses at the gene ends were 1 base for V and 2 bases for J; bases not matched to a gene: 3. CDR3 DNA: TGTGCCAGTAGTATAGTAGGGGACAGGGCCTACGAGCAGTACTTC. Amino acid sequence: CASSIVGDRAYEQYF.

The chain carries TRBV15 and TRBJ1-4; a possible D gene is TRBD1 (5 bases). The CDR3 has 14 amino acids. Germline CDR1 reads LNHNV; CDR2 reads YYDKDF (reference sequence). Deletions cut 9 bases from V and 8 bases from J, with 19 bases between. This CDR3 is CATSASWGGEKLFF. Here the CDR3 DNA reads TGTGCCACATCCGCTAGTTGGGGCGGCGAAAAACTGTTTTTT.

The sample holds one count of this clone. V gene TRBV6-4 combines with J gene TRBJ2-3; tentatively, D is TRBD2 (5 bases). Per germline, CDR1 MRHNA and CDR2 SNTAGT. The CDR3 consists of 13 residues. The V end lost 3 bases, the J end lost 6 bases, and 10 bases lay between the germline ends. As DNA, the CDR3 is TGTGCCAGCAGTGAGACTCCGGGGGATACGCAGTATTTT. Its protein product is CASSETPGDTQYF.

On this clone: One end of the junction does not line up with germline, which may come from a read error. The chain joins TRBV27 to TRBJ2-7, with TRBD2 matching 10 bases. This CDR3 region has 16 residues. The V gene's germline CDR1 is MNHEY and CDR2 SMNVEV (reference sequence). The CDR3 loop reads CASSLSPGLAYYEQYF. Written as DNA, the CDR3 is TGTGCCAGCAGTCTATCCCCGGGACTAGCGTACTACGAGCAGTACTTC.

The chain joins TRBV2 to TRBJ2-3; the match to TRBD1 covers 9 bases. V shed 7 bases, J shed 5 bases, and the junction held 7 bases outside the gene matches. CDR1 is SNHLY and CDR2 is FYNNEI in the germline V gene. This CDR3 is built from 14 residues. The CDR3 sequence is CASTTGGAGDTQYF. CDR3 sequence (DNA): TGTGCCAGCACAACAGGGGGCGCAGGAGATACGCAGTATTTT.

This clone has only one observation. The chain couples TRBV19 to TRBJ2-1; possible D gene TRBD2, 6 bases. The V gene lost 0 bases and the J gene lost 4 bases, with 13 bases spanning the gap. Per germline, CDR1 LNHDA and CDR2 SQIVND (reference sequence). The CDR3 totals 16 residues. DNA of the CDR3: TGTGCCAGTAGTATAGACCTGCGGGGCGCTTACAATGAGCAGTTCTTC. Translated, it gives CASSIDLRGAYNEQFF.

The V gene is TRBV28, the J gene TRBJ1-4; 9 bases line up with TRBD1. V lost 6 bases, J lost 3 bases, and 5 bases stayed unmatched. The germline V gene encodes CDR1 MDHEN and CDR2 SYDVKM. The CDR3 is 15 residues long. The CDR3 DNA follows: TGTGCCAGCAGCCGGGGGGACAGGGCTAATGAAAAACTGTTTTTT. Amino acid sequence: CASSRGDRANEKLFF.